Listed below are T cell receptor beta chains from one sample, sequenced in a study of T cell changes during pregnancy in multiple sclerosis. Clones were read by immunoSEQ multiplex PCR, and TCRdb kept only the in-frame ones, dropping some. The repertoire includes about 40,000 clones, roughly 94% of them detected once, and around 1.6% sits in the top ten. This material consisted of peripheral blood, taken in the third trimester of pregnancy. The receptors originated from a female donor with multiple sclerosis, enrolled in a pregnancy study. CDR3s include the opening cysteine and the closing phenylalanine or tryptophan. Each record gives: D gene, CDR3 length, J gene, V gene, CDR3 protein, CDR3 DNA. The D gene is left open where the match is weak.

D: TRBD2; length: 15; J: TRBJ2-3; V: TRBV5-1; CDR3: CASSSAGVGTDTQYF; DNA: TGCGCCAGCAGCTCAGCGGGGGTCGGCACAGATACGCAGTATTTT
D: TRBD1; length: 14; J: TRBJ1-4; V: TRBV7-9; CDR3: CASSLGRGTEKLFF; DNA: TGTGCCAGCAGCTTAGGCAGGGGGACTGAAAAACTGTTTTTT
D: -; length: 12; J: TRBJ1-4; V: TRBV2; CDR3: CASSLRVEKLFF; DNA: TGTGCCAGCAGTCTCAGGGTTGAAAAACTGTTTTTT
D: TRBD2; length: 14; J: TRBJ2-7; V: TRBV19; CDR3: CASSMTSGIYEQYF; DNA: TGTGCCAGTAGTATGACTAGCGGGATCTACGAGCAGTACTTC
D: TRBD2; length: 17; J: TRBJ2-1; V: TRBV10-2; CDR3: CASSESLASGLYNEQFF; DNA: TGCGCCAGCAGTGAGTCACTGGCTAGCGGCCTTTACAATGAGCAGTTCTTC
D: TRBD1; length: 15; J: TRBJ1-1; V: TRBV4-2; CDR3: CASSQEVQGATEAFF; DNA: TGTGCCAGCAGCCAAGAGGTACAGGGGGCCACTGAAGCTTTCTTT
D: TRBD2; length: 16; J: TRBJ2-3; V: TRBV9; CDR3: CASSVGVAGGGDTQYF; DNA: TGTGCCAGCAGCGTAGGGGTAGCGGGAGGGGGAGATACGCAGTATTTT
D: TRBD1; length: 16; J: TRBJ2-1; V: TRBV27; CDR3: CASSLNPQGASNEQFF; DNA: TGTGCCAGCAGTCTCAACCCACAGGGGGCGAGTAATGAGCAGTTCTTC
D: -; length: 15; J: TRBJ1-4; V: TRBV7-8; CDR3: CASSLTLPTNEKLFF; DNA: TGTGCCAGCAGCTTAACCCTACCAACTAATGAAAAACTGTTTTTT
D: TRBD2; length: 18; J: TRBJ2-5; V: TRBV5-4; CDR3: CASSKRLAGKNKGETQYF; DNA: TGTGCCAGCAGCAAAAGACTAGCGGGAAAAAACAAGGGAGAGACCCAGTACTTC
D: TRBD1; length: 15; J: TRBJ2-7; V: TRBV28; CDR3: CASSPPGQRTYEQYF; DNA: TGTGCCAGCAGTCCGCCGGGACAGAGGACCTACGAGCAGTACTTC
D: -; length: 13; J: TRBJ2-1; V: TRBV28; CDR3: CASTSGSYNEQFF; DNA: TGTGCCAGCACCAGCGGCTCCTACAATGAGCAGTTCTTC
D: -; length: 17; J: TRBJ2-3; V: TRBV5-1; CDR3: CASSLGGASRHTDTQYF; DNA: TGCGCCAGCAGCCTAGGGGGGGCTAGCCGACACACAGATACGCAGTATTTT
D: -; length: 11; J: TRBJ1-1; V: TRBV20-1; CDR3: CSARRNTEAFF; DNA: TGCAGTGCTAGGCGGAACACTGAAGCTTTCTTT
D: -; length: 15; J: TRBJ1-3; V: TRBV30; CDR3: CAWSVRTVSGNTIYF; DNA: TGTGCCTGGAGTGTAAGGACAGTCTCTGGAAACACCATATATTTT
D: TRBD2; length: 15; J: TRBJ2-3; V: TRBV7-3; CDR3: CASSTGLAGTDTQYF; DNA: TGTGCCAGCAGCACGGGACTAGCGGGCACAGATACGCAGTATTTT
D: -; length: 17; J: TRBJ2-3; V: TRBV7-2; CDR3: CASSSRGVQGGADTQYF; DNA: TGTGCCAGCAGCTCAAGGGGGGTTCAGGGGGGTGCAGATACGCAGTATTTT
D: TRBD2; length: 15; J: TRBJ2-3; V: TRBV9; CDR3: CASSVSSGRADTQYF; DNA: TGTGCCAGCAGCGTTTCTAGCGGGAGGGCAGATACGCAGTATTTT